Following are 18 T cell receptor beta chains from one sample sequenced in a study of blood T cell repertoires in COVID-19. Method: immunoSEQ multiplex PCR; TCRdb's copy keeps in-frame clones and lacks some. The repertoire holds about 300,000 clones, with 70% to 90% as singletons. The sample was peripheral blood. All receptors derive from a woman aged 25 to 45 with COVID-19, enrolled during active disease.

The rearrangement uses TRBV18 and TRBJ1-2, with D uncertain. The CDR3 totals 12 residues. Germline loops: CDR1 KGHSH, CDR2 LQKENI. Trimming took 5 bases from V and 8 from J, leaving 12 bases between them. CDR3 region: CASSFDGLGYTF. DNA of the CDR3: TGTGCCAGCTCATTTGACGGACTAGGCTACACCTTC. The full variable domain, with the rest looked up from reference TRBV18 and TRBJ1-2, is NAGVMQNPRHLVRRRGQEARLRCSPMKGHSHVYWYRQLPEEGLKFMVYLQKENIIDESGMPKERFSAEFPKEGPSILRIQQVVRGDSAAYFCASSFDGLGYTFGSGTRLTVV.

This clone was seen a single time. The V gene is TRBV6-2 or TRBV6-3, the J gene TRBJ2-7; 11 bases agree with TRBD1. This CDR3 is 15 amino acids long. Germline CDR1 reads MNHEY; CDR2 reads SVGEGT. After removal of 6 bases from V and 2 bases from J, the junction contained 6 bases not matched to a gene. The chain's CDR3 is CASSDGTGGTYEQYF. CDR3 coding DNA: TGTGCCAGCAGCGACGGGACAGGGGGAACCTACGAGCAGTACTTC.

The chain is built from TRBV4-1 and TRBJ1-2; maybe TRBD1 (6 bases). CDR1 and CDR2 (germline): MGHRA, YSYEKL. Trimming removed 4 bases from V and 4 bases from J, with 19 bases in between. The CDR3 has 16 residues. The CDR3 sequence: CASSLLVWGGGYGYTF. CDR3 nucleotides: TGCGCCAGCAGCCTCTTGGTATGGGGAGGGGGCTATGGCTACACCTTC.

The chain's CDR3 is CATPPRGLEQGYTF. The CDR3 region has the DNA TGTGCCACCCCCCCCCGAGGGCTTGAGCAAGGCTACACCTTC. This chain links TRBV24-1 with TRBJ1-2; D gene uncertain. Germline V gene lookup returns CDR1 KGHDR and CDR2 SFDVKD. The length of the CDR3 is 14 residues. V dropped 9 bases and J dropped 8 bases, with 21 bases sitting between them.

This clone was counted between two and nine times. The V call is TRBV6-2 or TRBV6-3, the J call TRBJ2-7, with 10 bases matching TRBD2. V shed 2 bases, J shed 3 bases, and the junction held 7 bases outside the gene matches. CDR1 and CDR2 (germline): MNHEY, SVGEGT. This CDR3 has 16 amino acids. In DNA, the CDR3 is TGTGCCAGCAGTTACGCTAGCGGGGGAGAAAACTACGAGCAGTACTTC. This encodes CASSYASGGENYEQYF.

This chain links TRBV28 with TRBJ1-2; perhaps TRBD1 as D (5 bases). Trimming removed 8 bases at V and 5 bases at J, with 21 bases between. The CDR3 length is 15 residues. Germline lookup yields CDR1 MDHEN and CDR2 SYDVKM. CDR3 protein: CASDKRDSGAYGYTF. The DNA of the CDR3 is TGTGCCAGCGATAAACGGGACTCCGGGGCATATGGCTACACCTTC.

This clone is a singleton in its sample. The chain joins TRBV20-1 to TRBJ2-1; 9 bases align to TRBD1. This CDR3 has 15 amino acids. The ends lost 3 bases at V and 2 bases at J; junction bases unmatched: 5. CDR1 DFQATT and CDR2 SNEGSKA come from the germline V gene (reference sequence). DNA of the CDR3: TGCAGTGCTAGTCGCGGACAGGGGCCCTACAATGAGCAGTTCTTC. It is translated as CSASRGQGPYNEQFF.

This chain joins TRBV14 and TRBJ1-2; D remains ambiguous. Looked up from germline, CDR1 is SGHDN and CDR2 is FVKESK. Trimming removed 0 bases at V and 8 bases at J, with 13 bases between. This CDR3 is built from 14 residues. The CDR3 bases are TGTGCCAGCAGCCAAGAAGGTCTTCTGCGGGGCTACACCTTC. It codes for CASSQEGLLRGYTF.

V and J are TRBV4-1 and TRBJ2-3; a weak D match, TRBD2 (7 bases). With 0 bases removed from V and 10 bases from J, the gap between germline ends came to 17 bases. The CDR3 runs to 15 residues. Per germline, CDR1 MGHRA and CDR2 YSYEKL. The CDR3 DNA sequence: TGCGCCAGCAGCCAAGAACCGGGGGGCCCAGGAGCGCAGTATTTT. Encoded protein: CASSQEPGGPGAQYF.

The J gene is TRBJ2-3, the V gene TRBV27; TRBD1 matches at 8 bases. Looked up from germline, CDR1 is MNHEY and CDR2 is SMNVEV (reference sequence). With V trimmed by 5 bases and J by 5 bases, 6 bases remained unmatched. The CDR3 length is 14 residues. CDR3 in amino acids: CASSPRTGKDTQYF. CDR3 coding DNA: TGTGCCAGCAGTCCCCGGACAGGGAAAGATACGCAGTATTTT.

The rearrangement uses TRBV6-5 and TRBJ1-1; possible D gene TRBD1, 6 bases. CDR1 is MNHEY and CDR2 is SVGAGI in the germline V gene. The CDR3 covers 15 residues. V was trimmed by 5 bases and J by 1 base, leaving 14 bases between them. The CDR3 reads CASSKHTGKNTEAFF. Written as DNA, the CDR3 is TGTGCCAGCAGTAAGCACACAGGGAAGAACACTGAAGCTTTCTTT.

The gene calls are TRBV28 and TRBJ1-4, with D perhaps TRBD1 (6 bases). This CDR3 has 18 amino acids. CDR1 is MDHEN and CDR2 is SYDVKM in the germline V gene. V gave up 2 bases and J gave up 2 bases, with 18 bases separating them. CDR3 DNA sequence: TGTGCCAGCAGTTTAGGCCTTCGGGGGGCTGGTACTAATGAAAAACTGTTTTTT. The encoded protein is CASSLGLRGAGTNEKLFF.

The rearrangement joins TRBV6-2 or TRBV6-3 to TRBJ1-4; no reliable D call. The germline CDR1 and CDR2 sequences are MNHEY and SVGEGT. This CDR3 spans 11 amino acids. V gave up 6 bases and J gave up 6 bases, with 5 bases separating them. CDR3 sequence reads: CASSSDEKLFF. The CDR3 nucleotides are TGTGCCAGCAGCTCTGATGAAAAACTGTTTTTT.

J is TRBJ1-1 and V is TRBV6-4; no clear D gene. Germline CDR1 reads MRHNA; CDR2 reads SNTAGT. The CDR3 is made up of 13 amino acids. V lost 0 bases and J lost 2, with 4 bases in between. The CDR3 region has the DNA TGTGCCAGCAGTGACTCGAGTAACACTGAAGCTTTCTTT. Amino acids: CASSDSSNTEAFF.

The chain recombines TRBV6-5 with TRBJ2-7; TRBD1 matches at 11 bases. V was pared by 6 bases and J by 4 bases, with 8 bases of the junction left unmatched. The CDR3 length is 15 residues. Germline V gives CDR1 MNHEY, CDR2 SVGAGI. CDR3 in amino acids: CASRVDRGPPYEQYF. CDR3 DNA: TGTGCCAGCAGGGTGGACAGGGGGCCGCCGTACGAGCAGTACTTC.

V gene TRBV3-1 (or the pseudogene TRBV3-2) combines with J gene TRBJ2-5, with a weak D call TRBD1 (5 bases). Germline CDR1 is LGHDT and CDR2 is YNNKEL (reference sequence). CDR3 size: 14 residues. The V and J ends lost 7 bases and 0 bases respectively, with 12 bases between them. CDR3 loop: CASNWLGHQETQYF. Here the CDR3 DNA reads TGTGCCAGCAATTGGCTGGGGCACCAAGAGACCCAGTACTTC.

This clone was counted a single time. This chain connects TRBV7-2 to TRBJ1-5; weak D call: TRBD1 (5 bases). V was pared by 6 bases and J by 1 base, with 13 bases between. CDR1 SGHTA and CDR2 FQGNSA come from the germline V gene. The CDR3 is made up of 15 amino acids. The CDR3 DNA sequence: TGTGCCAGCAGTCAGGGCAGTGGGAGCAATCAGCCCCAGCATTTT. Translation: CASSQGSGSNQPQHF.

This chain uses TRBV12-3 or TRBV12-4 with TRBJ1-6; D not certain. This CDR3 comprises 13 residues. V lost 5 bases and J 7 bases, leaving 9 bases between the germline ends. CDR3 DNA: TGTGCCAGCAGTCTCGTACACAATTCACCCCTCCACTTT. Its translation is CASSLVHNSPLHF.